The sequence of this T cell receptor (beta chain) was determined in a study of T cell changes during pregnancy in multiple sclerosis. The CDR3 is 16 amino acids. The V and J ends lost 6 bases and 0 bases respectively, with 17 bases between them. Germline V gene sequence: CDR1 MNHEY, CDR2 SMNVEV (reference sequence). Using immunoSEQ multiplex PCR, the repertoire was profiled, and TCRdb retains in-frame clones only, with some absent. The sample lists more than 95,000 clones; 85% to 95% were seen once. The material sequenced was peripheral blood, taken after pregnancy. This chain connects TRBV27 to TRBJ1-1; D gene unclear. The clonotype was recovered from a female donor with multiple sclerosis, enrolled in a pregnancy study. In DNA, the CDR3 is TGTGCCAGCAGCTCCAGCCGTGGCAGGTTGAACACTGAAGCTTTCTTT. Its translation is CASSSSRGRLNTEAFF.